This TCR beta chain was found in a study of blood T cells in healthy people across ages. Primers used in a second PCR of about 7 to 11 cycles were a sample-barcoded 5' primer and a J-beta primer mix. TCRdb reprocessed the 5' RACE reads with MiXCR, giving one entry per CDR3 protein. The sample contains roughly 1,700,000 distinct CDR3 sequences, 28% of which appear only once. This CDR3 spans 16 amino acids. Between the trimmed V and J ends, which lost 1 base and 2 bases, there was a span of 12 bases. Germline V lookup: CDR1 SGHTA, CDR2 FQGNSA. The V call is TRBV7-2, the J call TRBJ1-5, with D perhaps TRBD1 (5 bases). The sequence came from a woman in her twenties or thirties in good health. The specimen was blood. CDR3: CASSLEVSRGNQPQHF. CDR3 nucleotide sequence: TGTGCCAGCAGCTTAGAGGTCTCCAGGGGCAATCAGCCCCAGCATTTT.